In this sample, the clone carrying this TCR beta chain turned up once. What it recognizes is unknown. The repertoire was sequenced with immunoSEQ multiplex PCR; TCRdb's copy has only in-frame clones and lacks some. The sample has 350,000 to 400,000 clones, over 75% seen once; the top ten hold 1.9%. This sample was included in a study of Ad26.COV2.S vaccination and SARS-CoV-2 variants. Study information: The donor was enrolled in the Ad26.COV2.S arm of the COV1001 trial. Administration of Ad26.COV2.S was intramuscular, either once or twice 56 days apart. General study findings and limits: Non-spike TCR breadth did not differ much between vaccine and placebo recipients.

Germline assignment: CDR1 SGHTA and CDR2 FQGNSA. V dropped 4 bases and J dropped 5 bases, with 8 bases sitting between them. CDR3 length: 12 amino acids. As for treatment: around 19 received Ad26.COV2.S at low or high dose, single or two shots; about five received placebo; per-sample allocation not given. Collection of samples fell on day 63 after the first vaccine or placebo injection. Donor was an adult aged 18-55 years in Boston. The rearrangement joins TRBV7-2 to TRBJ2-5; D uncertain. The source was peripheral blood, collected in a trial of Ad26.COV2.S vaccine versus placebo. The clonotype comes from a person aged 18-65 years who received the Ad26.COV2.S COVID-19 vaccine or a placebo. In DNA form, the CDR3 reads TGTGCCAGCAGCTCCTCTGTCGAGACCCAGTACTTC. It translates to CASSSSVETQYF.